One sample yielded the 21 T cell receptor beta chains listed below, sequenced in a study of T cells in Graves' hyperthyroidism and ophthalmopathy. Amplification of TCR beta CDR3 regions used RNA as the template. HTBI primers were used for first-round RT-PCR of the TCR CDR3. TCRdb re-analysed the multiplex PCR reads in MiXCR, keeping a single row per CDR3 protein. The data contain more than 300,000 distinct CDR3 sequences, around 20% of them singletons. Sequenced material: blood. Receptor source: a man aged 18 to 29 with Graves' ophthalmopathy.

This chain connects TRBV2 to TRBJ2-3, with TRBD1 identical over 7 bases. Germline V gene lookup returns CDR1 SNHLY and CDR2 FYNNEI. V lost 6 bases and J lost 2; bases outside the gene matches: 5. The CDR3 runs 14 residues. CDR3 sequence (DNA): TGTGCCAGCAGCGACAGGGTTAACACAGATACGCAGTATTTT. Translating gives CASSDRVNTDTQYF. Using reference TRBV2 and TRBJ2-3 for the parts outside the CDR3, the full variable domain is EPEVTQTPSHQVTQMGQEVILRCVPISNHLYFYWYRQILGQKVEFLVSFYNNEISEKSEIFDDQFSVERPDGSNFTLKIRSTKLEDSAMYFCASSDRVNTDTQYFGPGTRLTVL.

This clonotype was observed many times. This rearrangement joins TRBV9 to TRBJ2-5; 9 bases are a match to TRBD2. CDR3 length equals 15 residues. The V gene end was trimmed by 3 bases and the J gene end by 1 base; junction bases not matched to a gene: 4. CDR1 and CDR2 (germline): SGDLS, YYNGEE. The CDR3 region has the DNA TGTGCCAGCAGCGGGCGGGGGGGCTCCCAAGAGACCCAGTACTTC. It specifies CASSGRGGSQETQYF.

This clonotype was recorded at least ten times. The chain has TRBV7-9 and TRBJ1-3, with a possible D match to TRBD1 (5 bases). The germline gives CDR1 SEHNR, CDR2 FQNEAQ (reference sequence). Trimming cost V 6 bases and J 0 bases, with 9 bases left between them. The CDR3 runs 14 residues. Written as DNA, the CDR3 is TGTGCCAGCAGACGTGACAGCTCTGGAAACACCATATATTTT. This sequence encodes CASRRDSSGNTIYF.

Comments on this clonotype: A much bigger clone sits one base away, suggesting this may be a read error. V usage is TRBV6-1 and J usage is TRBJ2-1; TRBD1 might be the D (6 bases). The V and J ends lost 11 bases and 3 bases respectively, with 14 bases between them. The CDR3 is 13 amino acids. CDR1 and CDR2 from the germline V gene are MNHNS and SASEGT. CDR3 loop: CAARQDVYNEQFF. Written as DNA, the CDR3 is TGTGCCGCCCGACAGGACGTCTACAATGAGCAGTTCTTC.

This clonotype was counted only a few times. This sequence joins TRBV18 and TRBJ2-7; D not resolved. CDR1 is KGHSH and CDR2 is LQKENI in the germline V gene. The CDR3 covers 14 residues. Trimming stripped 4 bases from V and 2 bases from J, with 12 bases between. The CDR3 DNA is TGTGCCAGCTCACGAAATGGCCTCACCTACGAGCAGTACTTC. This sequence encodes CASSRNGLTYEQYF.

In its sample, this clonotype was seen many times. This chain connects TRBV20-1 to TRBJ2-5, with TRBD1 identical over 8 bases. Trimming removed 4 bases from V and 5 bases from J; junction bases left unmatched: 9. This CDR3 contains 14 residues. In germline, CDR1 is DFQATT, CDR2 SNEGSKA (reference sequence). The CDR3 region is CSATLDRVGETQYF. The CDR3 bases are TGCAGTGCTACCCTGGACAGGGTGGGCGAGACCCAGTACTTC.

This chain connects TRBV29-1 to TRBJ1-1; TRBD1 might be the D (6 bases). Germline CDR1 SQVTM, CDR2 ANQGSEA. The length of the CDR3 is 13 residues. V was pared by 4 bases and J by 3 bases, with 12 bases between. DNA of the CDR3: TGCAGCGTTGGGTACAGGGCCGACACTGAAGCTTTCTTT. Protein sequence: CSVGYRADTEAFF. Supplemented by reference TRBV29-1 and TRBJ1-1, the full variable domain reads SAVISQKPSRDICQRGTSLTIQCQVDSQVTMMFWYRQQPGQSLTLIATANQGSEATYESGFVIDKFPISRPNLTFSTLTVSNMSPEDSSIYLCSVGYRADTEAFFGQGTRLTVV.

This clonotype was observed a handful of times. The chain combines TRBV19 with TRBJ2-7, with 8 bases lining up with TRBD2. Trimming took 4 bases from V and 2 from J; bases not matched to a gene: 4. The CDR3 spans 14 residues. CDR1 and CDR2 (germline): LNHDA, SQIVND (reference sequence). CDR3 nucleotide sequence: TGTGCCAGTAGTACCACTAGCGGTACCTACGAGCAGTACTTC. Translating it yields CASSTTSGTYEQYF.

A word on this clonotype: One base away lies a much larger clone, so this may be a sequencing read error. This rearrangement joins TRBV12-3 or TRBV12-4 to TRBJ1-5; tentative D call: TRBD1 (6 bases). This CDR3 region has 14 residues. V was cut by 2 bases and J by 3 bases, with 8 bases left in between. CDR3 sequence (DNA): TGTGCCAGCAGTTTATGGGGGGCCAATCAGCCCCAGCATTTT. Translation: CASSLWGANQPQHF.

This chain links TRBV20-1 with TRBJ2-7; TRBD1 matches 9 bases. J was trimmed by 4 bases and V by 5 bases; bases with no gene match: 9. Germline V gives CDR1 DFQATT, CDR2 SNEGSKA (reference sequence). The CDR3 runs 14 residues. The CDR3 coding sequence is TGCAGTGCTGGGGGGGGGACAGGGACTTACGAGCAGTACTTC. This translates into CSAGGGTGTYEQYF.

This chain connects TRBV12-3 or TRBV12-4 to TRBJ2-7; 8 bases match TRBD1. The junction had 7 bases not matched to a gene; V was cut back by 6 bases and J by 0 bases. The CDR3 consists of 15 residues. The CDR3 sequence: CASRSDRDFSYEQYF. The DNA of the CDR3 is TGTGCCAGCAGGTCGGACAGGGACTTCTCCTACGAGCAGTACTTC.

The chain joins TRBV20-1 to TRBJ2-7; D perhaps matches TRBD2 (6 bases). This CDR3 comprises 16 residues. V dropped 0 bases and J dropped 0 bases, with 15 bases sitting between them. The germline V gene encodes CDR1 DFQATT and CDR2 SNEGSKA (reference sequence). As DNA, the CDR3 is TGCAGTGCTAGAGATTTAGGTCGGGGGTACTCCTACGAGCAGTACTTC. Translation: CSARDLGRGYSYEQYF.

This clonotype was seen ten or more times. The V and J genes are TRBV20-1 and TRBJ1-1; D unclear. V was shortened by 0 bases and J by 1 base, with 18 bases between the two germline ends. The length of the CDR3 is 17 residues. Germline V gene lookup returns CDR1 DFQATT and CDR2 SNEGSKA (reference sequence). CDR3 amino acids: CSARDENWKGTNTEAFF. The CDR3 DNA is TGCAGTGCTAGAGATGAGAATTGGAAGGGCACGAACACTGAAGCTTTCTTT.

This clonotype was found many times. The chain joins TRBV29-1 to TRBJ2-7, with 10 bases identical to TRBD1. CDR3 length: 14 amino acids. Trimming at V came to 4 bases and at J to 0 bases, leaving 3 bases not matched to a gene. Germline V gene sequence: CDR1 SQVTM, CDR2 ANQGSEA. The CDR3 here is CSVAGDRGSYEQYF. CDR3 DNA: TGCAGCGTTGCTGGGGACAGGGGCTCCTACGAGCAGTACTTC.

The chain links TRBV9 to TRBJ1-2, with D unclear. The CDR3 is made up of 14 amino acids. The germline gives CDR1 SGDLS, CDR2 YYNGEE. Trimming pared 3 bases from V and 4 bases from J, leaving 13 bases between. In DNA, the CDR3 is TGTGCCAGCAGCGGCGGCGAGGTTGGCTATGGCTACACCTTC. As protein: CASSGGEVGYGYTF. The whole variable domain, remainder taken from reference TRBV9 and TRBJ1-2, is DSGVTQTPKHLITATGQRVTLRCSPRSGDLSVYWYQQSLDQGLQFLIQYYNGEERAKGNILERFSAQQFPDLHSELNLSSLELGDSALYFCASSGGEVGYGYTFGSGTRLTVV.

This clonotype showed up just a few times. The chain combines TRBV2 with TRBJ1-3; D unresolved. From germline, CDR1 is SNHLY and CDR2 FYNNEI. V lost 11 bases, J lost 1 base, and 12 bases lay in between. The CDR3 runs 13 residues. The CDR3 DNA reads TGTGCCCGATCCCAACGGTCTGGAAACACCATATATTTT. Its translation is CARSQRSGNTIYF.

Comments on this clonotype: This may stem from a read error, because a much larger clone lies one nucleotide away. This sequence joins TRBV7-8 and TRBJ2-3, with 9 positions matching TRBD2. This CDR3 is 12 amino acids long. CDR1 and CDR2 from the germline V gene are SGHVS and FQNEAQ. The V gene end was trimmed by 10 bases and the J gene end by 4 bases; junction bases not matched to a gene: 3. The CDR3 loop is CAIAGGADTQYF. The CDR3 DNA reads as TGTGCCATCGCGGGGGGGGCAGATACGCAGTATTTT.

The chain combines TRBV29-1 with TRBJ2-5, with a tentative D call TRBD1 (5 bases). V shed 5 bases and J shed 2 bases, with 15 bases lying between them. The CDR3 consists of 14 residues. Germline CDR1 and CDR2: SQVTM and ANQGSEA. CDR3: CSVQGRIWQETQYF. CDR3 DNA sequence: TGCAGCGTTCAGGGCAGGATTTGGCAAGAGACCCAGTACTTC.

This clonotype has ten or more counts. The chain recombines TRBV5-1 with TRBJ1-1, with D possibly matching TRBD1 (5 bases). This CDR3 region has 15 residues. With 3 bases removed from V and 0 bases from J, the gap between germline ends came to 12 bases. Germline lookup yields CDR1 SGHRS and CDR2 YFSETQ. CDR3 residues: CASSSEPRVNTEAFF. CDR3 nucleotides: TGCGCCAGCAGCTCCGAGCCCAGGGTGAACACTGAAGCTTTCTTT.

CDR3 loop: CASSLVLGDGETQYF. CDR3 DNA: TGTGCCAGCAGCTTGGTTCTGGGAGATGGAGAGACCCAGTACTTC. This chain joins TRBV5-6 and TRBJ2-5, with a tentative D call TRBD2 (5 bases). Germline CDR1 reads SGHDT; CDR2 reads YYEEEE. The CDR3 is 15 residues long. Trimming pared 0 bases from V and 4 bases from J, leaving 13 bases between.

This clonotype was seen repeatedly, ten times or more. V gene TRBV5-1 combines with J gene TRBJ1-4; 7 positions agree with TRBD1. CDR1 and CDR2 from the germline V gene are SGHRS and YFSETQ. J was trimmed by 2 bases and V by 4 bases; bases with no gene match: 5. The CDR3 runs to 15 residues. The CDR3 here is CASSRGDSTNEKLFF. CDR3 bases: TGCGCCAGCAGCCGAGGGGACAGCACTAATGAAAAACTGTTTTTT.